The 5 T cell receptor beta chains reported below all come from one sample, sequenced in a study of blood T cell repertoires in COVID-19. This table comes from immunoSEQ multiplex PCR, and its TCRdb copy is limited to in-frame clones, with some not included. The sample carries more than 110,000 clones, approximately 80% recorded once. Sequenced material: PBMCs or T cells enriched from blood (not recorded which). These receptors came from a woman under 30 who had been exposed to COVID-19.

This chain links TRBV28 with TRBJ1-5; TRBD1 agrees at 9 bases. Germline CDR1 is MDHEN and CDR2 is SYDVKM. The CDR3 has 16 amino acids. The J segment lost 4 bases and the V segment lost 5 bases, leaving 9 bases of the junction unmatched. The CDR3 bases are TGTGCCAGCAGTCCCCCGGGACAGGGTTGGAATCAGCCCCAGCATTTT. Amino acid sequence: CASSPPGQGWNQPQHF.

The J gene is TRBJ2-1, the V gene TRBV2; TRBD1 matches at 7 bases. V trimming: 5 bases; J trimming: 0 bases; junction bases outside the gene matches: 4. Germline lookup yields CDR1 SNHLY and CDR2 FYNNEI. This CDR3 is 15 amino acids long. The CDR3 protein is CASSHRDSSYNEQFF. CDR3 nucleotide sequence: TGTGCCAGCAGTCACCGGGACAGCTCCTACAATGAGCAGTTCTTC.

The CDR3 loop reads CASRLRTDLRFTEAFF. CDR3 sequence (DNA): TGTGCCAGCAGACTAAGGACAGACTTAAGGTTCACTGAAGCTTTCTTT. The chain links TRBV28 to TRBJ1-1; D might be TRBD1 (6 bases). Trimming removed 6 bases from V and 4 bases from J, with 21 bases in between. The CDR3 runs 16 residues. The germline V gene has CDR1 MDHEN and CDR2 SYDVKM.

The J gene is TRBJ2-7, the V gene TRBV28, with TRBD1 identical over 10 bases. The CDR3 runs to 13 residues. Germline values: CDR1 MDHEN, CDR2 SYDVKM. The V gene end was trimmed by 5 bases and the J gene end by 3 bases; junction bases not matched to a gene: 1. The CDR3 sequence is CASSRDRGYEQYF. The CDR3 DNA is TGTGCCAGCAGTCGGGACAGGGGCTACGAGCAGTACTTC.

This chain joins TRBV2 and TRBJ2-2; D gene unclear. The germline V and J ends were trimmed by 3 bases and 0 bases, with 11 bases remaining between them. The CDR3 sequence is 16 residues long. Per the germline V gene, CDR1 is SNHLY and CDR2 is FYNNEI. The CDR3 is CASSDGRYTNTGELFF. Here the CDR3 DNA reads TGTGCCAGCAGTGACGGTCGATATACGAACACCGGGGAGCTGTTTTTT.